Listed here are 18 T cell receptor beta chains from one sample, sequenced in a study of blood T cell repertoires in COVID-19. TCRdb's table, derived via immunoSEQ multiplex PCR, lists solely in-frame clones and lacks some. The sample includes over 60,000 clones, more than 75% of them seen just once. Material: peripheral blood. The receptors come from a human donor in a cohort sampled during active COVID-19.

CDR3 region: CASSLGPGKGYTF. The CDR3 bases are TGTGCCAGCAGCTTAGGTCCAGGGAAGGGCTACACCTTC. V and J are TRBV7-9 and TRBJ1-2, with D perhaps matching TRBD1 (5 bases). V shed 1 base and J shed 8 bases, with 11 bases lying between them. The germline V gene encodes CDR1 SEHNR and CDR2 FQNEAQ (reference sequence). There are 13 residues in the CDR3.

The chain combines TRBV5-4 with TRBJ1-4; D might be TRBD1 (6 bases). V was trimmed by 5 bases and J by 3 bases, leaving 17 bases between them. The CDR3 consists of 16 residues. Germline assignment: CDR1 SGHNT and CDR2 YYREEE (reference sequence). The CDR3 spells CASSDGGGSPNEKLFF. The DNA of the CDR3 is TGTGCCAGCAGTGATGGCGGGGGCAGCCCTAATGAAAAACTGTTTTTT.

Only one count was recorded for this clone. As DNA, the CDR3 is TGTGCCAGCAGCCTCTCATTAGACCAAGAGACCCAGTACTTC. Translation: CASSLSLDQETQYF. The chain recombines TRBV6-6 with TRBJ2-5; D is undetermined. Deletions cut 6 bases from V and 0 bases from J, with 11 bases between. Germline assignment: CDR1 MNHNY and CDR2 SVGAGI (reference sequence). The CDR3 is 14 residues long.

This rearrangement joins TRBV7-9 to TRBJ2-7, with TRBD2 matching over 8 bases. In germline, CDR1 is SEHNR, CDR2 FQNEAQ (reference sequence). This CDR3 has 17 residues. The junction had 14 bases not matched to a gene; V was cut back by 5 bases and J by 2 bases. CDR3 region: CASSPSPIAGSTYEQYF. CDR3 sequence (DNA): TGTGCCAGCAGCCCCTCCCCTATAGCGGGGAGCACCTACGAGCAGTACTTC.

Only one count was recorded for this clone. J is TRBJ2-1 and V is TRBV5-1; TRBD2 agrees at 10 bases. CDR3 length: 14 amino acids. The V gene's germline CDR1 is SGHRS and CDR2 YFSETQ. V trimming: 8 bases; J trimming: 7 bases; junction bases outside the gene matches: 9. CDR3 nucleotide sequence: TGCGCCAGTAGCGGGGGGACCCTCGGGAATGAGCAGTTCTTC. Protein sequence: CASSGGTLGNEQFF.

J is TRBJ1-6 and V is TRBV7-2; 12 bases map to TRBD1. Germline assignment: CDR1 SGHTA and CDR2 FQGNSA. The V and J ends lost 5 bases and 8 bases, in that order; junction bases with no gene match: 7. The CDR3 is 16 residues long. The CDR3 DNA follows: TGTGCCAGCAGCCCACAGGGACAGGGGGCCTATTCACCCCTCCACTTT. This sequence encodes CASSPQGQGAYSPLHF.

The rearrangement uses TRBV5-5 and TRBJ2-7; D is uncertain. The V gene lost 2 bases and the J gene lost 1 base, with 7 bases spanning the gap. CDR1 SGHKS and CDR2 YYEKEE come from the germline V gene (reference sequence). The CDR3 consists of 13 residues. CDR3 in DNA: TGTGCCAGCAGCTTTGTATATTCCTACGAGCAGTACTTC. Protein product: CASSFVYSYEQYF.

CDR3 sequence (DNA): TGTGCCAGCAGCCGCGGATACGAGCAGTACTTC. It codes for CASSRGYEQYF. The rearrangement joins TRBV11-2 to TRBJ2-7, with unresolved D. Germline V gives CDR1 SGHAT, CDR2 FQNNGV. The CDR3 contains 11 residues. The V and J ends lost 5 bases and 4 bases respectively, with 6 bases between them.

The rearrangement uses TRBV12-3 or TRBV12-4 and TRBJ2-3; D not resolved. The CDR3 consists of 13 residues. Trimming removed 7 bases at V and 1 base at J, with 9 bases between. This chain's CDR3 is CASKRQGTDTQYF. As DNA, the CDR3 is TGTGCCAGCAAAAGGCAGGGCACAGATACGCAGTATTTT.

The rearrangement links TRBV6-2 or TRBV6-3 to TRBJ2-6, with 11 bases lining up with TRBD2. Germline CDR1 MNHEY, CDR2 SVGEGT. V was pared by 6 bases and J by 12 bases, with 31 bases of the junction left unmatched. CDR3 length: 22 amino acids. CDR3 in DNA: TGTGCCAGCAGCCAAAACCCCCTACTAGCGGGGGCTCTCTCTGGGCCCCGCGGCGTCCTGACTTTC. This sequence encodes CASSQNPLLAGALSGPRGVLTF.

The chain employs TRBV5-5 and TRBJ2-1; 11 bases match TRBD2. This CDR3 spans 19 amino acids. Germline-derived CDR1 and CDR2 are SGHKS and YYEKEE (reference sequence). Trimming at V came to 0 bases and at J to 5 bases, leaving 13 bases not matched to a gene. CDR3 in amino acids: CASSLAFVIAGGPNNEQFF. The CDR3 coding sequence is TGTGCCAGCAGCTTGGCCTTTGTGATAGCGGGGGGGCCAAACAATGAGCAGTTCTTC.

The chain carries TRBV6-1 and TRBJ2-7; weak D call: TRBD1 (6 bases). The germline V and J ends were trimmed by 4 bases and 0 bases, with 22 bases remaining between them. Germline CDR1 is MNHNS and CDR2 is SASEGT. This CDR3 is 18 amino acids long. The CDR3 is CASSVYRSQGSSSYEQYF. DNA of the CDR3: TGTGCCAGCAGTGTCTATCGGAGTCAGGGGTCAAGCTCCTACGAGCAGTACTTC.

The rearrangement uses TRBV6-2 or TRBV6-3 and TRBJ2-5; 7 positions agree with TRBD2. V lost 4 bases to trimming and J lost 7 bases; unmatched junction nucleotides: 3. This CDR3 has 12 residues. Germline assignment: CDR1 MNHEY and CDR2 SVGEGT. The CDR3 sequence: CASSWGGLTQYF. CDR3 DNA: TGTGCCAGCAGTTGGGGGGGTTTGACCCAGTACTTC.

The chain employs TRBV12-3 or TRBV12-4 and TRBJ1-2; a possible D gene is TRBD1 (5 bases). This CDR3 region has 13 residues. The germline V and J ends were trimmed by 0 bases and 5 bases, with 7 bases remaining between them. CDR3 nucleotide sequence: TGTGCCAGCAGTTTAGCAGGGGTTTATGGCTACACCTTC. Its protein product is CASSLAGVYGYTF.

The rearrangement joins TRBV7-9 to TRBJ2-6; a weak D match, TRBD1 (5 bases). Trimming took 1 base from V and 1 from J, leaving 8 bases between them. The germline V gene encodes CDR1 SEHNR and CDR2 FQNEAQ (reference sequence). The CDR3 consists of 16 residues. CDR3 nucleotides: TGTGCCAGCAGCTTAGTTGCAGGGTCTGGGGCCAACGTCCTGACTTTC. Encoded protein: CASSLVAGSGANVLTF.

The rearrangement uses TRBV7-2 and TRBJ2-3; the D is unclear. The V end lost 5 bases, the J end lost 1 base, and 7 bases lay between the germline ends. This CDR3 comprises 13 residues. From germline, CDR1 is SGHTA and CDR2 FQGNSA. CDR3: CASSAVGTDTQYF. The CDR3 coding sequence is TGTGCCAGCAGCGCAGTCGGCACAGATACGCAGTATTTT.

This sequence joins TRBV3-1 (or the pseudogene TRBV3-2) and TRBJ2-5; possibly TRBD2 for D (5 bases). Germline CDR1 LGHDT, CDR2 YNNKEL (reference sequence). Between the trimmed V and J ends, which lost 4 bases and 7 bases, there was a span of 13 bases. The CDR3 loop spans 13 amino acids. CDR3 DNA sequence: TGTGCCAGCAGCCCCCCTGACTATGGGACCCAGTACTTC. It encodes CASSPPDYGTQYF.

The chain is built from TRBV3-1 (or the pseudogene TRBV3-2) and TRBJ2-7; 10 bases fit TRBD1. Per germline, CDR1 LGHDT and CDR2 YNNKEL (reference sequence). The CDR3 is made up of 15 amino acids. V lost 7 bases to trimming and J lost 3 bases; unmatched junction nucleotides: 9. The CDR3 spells CASNAAGTGVYEQYF. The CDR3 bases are TGTGCCAGCAACGCTGCCGGGACAGGGGTCTACGAGCAGTACTTC.